This is a list of T cell receptor beta chains from one sample in a study of blood T cell repertoires in COVID-19. Produced via immunoSEQ multiplex PCR; TCRdb's table is partial and in-frame only. This table holds under 60,000 clones, about nine tenths found once. Sequences were obtained from peripheral blood. These receptors were obtained from a human donor in a cohort sampled during active COVID-19. Each CDR3 is given with its conserved first and last residue. D genes are given only for firm matches. Clone size, where shown, is once, few, many, or a class for clones that have expanded.

j_call: TRBJ2-7
d_call: TRBD1
clone_size: .
v_call: TRBV5-1
cdr3_aa: CASSRTGLEQYF
cdr3_nt: TGCGCCAGCAGCCGGACAGGGCTCGAGCAGTACTTC

j_call: TRBJ1-4
d_call: TRBD1
clone_size: .
v_call: TRBV5-1
cdr3_aa: CASSLTGTGGEKLFF
cdr3_nt: TGCGCCAGCAGCCTCACCGGGACAGGGGGGGAAAAACTGTTTTTT

j_call: TRBJ2-7
d_call: TRBD1
clone_size: .
v_call: TRBV5-8
cdr3_aa: CASSLAQGLYEQYF
cdr3_nt: TGTGCCAGCAGCTTGGCACAGGGGTTATACGAGCAGTACTTC

j_call: TRBJ2-6
d_call: .
clone_size: .
v_call: TRBV27
cdr3_aa: CASSGGFWGKLTSGANVLTF
cdr3_nt: TGTGCCAGCAGTGGGGGGTTTTGGGGTAAACTCACTTCTGGGGCCAACGTCCTGACTTTC

j_call: TRBJ1-2
d_call: .
clone_size: .
v_call: TRBV6-6
cdr3_aa: CASSSGPVGYTF
cdr3_nt: TGTGCCAGCAGTTCAGGGCCCGTGGGCTACACCTTC

j_call: TRBJ1-6
d_call: TRBD1
clone_size: .
v_call: TRBV10-3
cdr3_aa: CAIGPGQGNNSPLHF
cdr3_nt: TGTGCCATCGGACCGGGACAGGGAAATAATTCACCCCTCCACTTT

j_call: TRBJ1-3
d_call: .
clone_size: .
v_call: TRBV7-8
cdr3_aa: CASSPRTSGNTIYF
cdr3_nt: TGTGCCAGCAGCCCCCGTACCAGTGGAAACACCATATATTTT

j_call: TRBJ1-2
d_call: TRBD1
clone_size: once
v_call: TRBV7-2
cdr3_aa: CASSLDRGQGGYTF
cdr3_nt: TGTGCCAGCAGCCTGGACAGGGGGCAGGGTGGCTACACCTTC

j_call: TRBJ1-1
d_call: TRBD1
clone_size: .
v_call: TRBV18
cdr3_aa: CASSPESRGVTEAFF
cdr3_nt: TGTGCCAGCTCACCAGAAAGCAGGGGGGTCACTGAAGCTTTCTTT

j_call: TRBJ1-4
d_call: TRBD1
clone_size: .
v_call: TRBV4-1
cdr3_aa: CASSQDPGGLEKLFF
cdr3_nt: TGCGCCAGCAGCCAAGATCCAGGGGGCCTTGAAAAACTGTTTTTT

j_call: TRBJ2-3
d_call: TRBD2
clone_size: .
v_call: TRBV6-5
cdr3_aa: CASSYSAGGPGEQYF
cdr3_nt: TGTGCCAGCAGTTACTCGGCGGGAGGGCCGGGAGAGCAGTATTTT